The 25 T cell receptor beta chains presented below share a single source sample, sequenced in a study of shared clonotypes between healthy human individuals. Method: immunoSEQ multiplex PCR; TCRdb's copy keeps in-frame clones and lacks some. The repertoire includes about half a million clones, roughly 80% of them detected once, and approximately 11% sits in the top ten. Material: PBMCs. All receptors come from a woman aged 40-49 years in good health. Some clones in this sample may be carry-over from other donors' samples.

The chain uses TRBV27 and TRBJ2-3; the D is unclear. This CDR3 comprises 18 residues. The germline V gene has CDR1 MNHEY and CDR2 SMNVEV (reference sequence). V shed 3 bases and J shed 5 bases, with 24 bases lying between them. This chain's CDR3 is CASSFFGLGSRARDTQYF. In DNA form, the CDR3 reads TGTGCCAGCAGTTTCTTCGGTTTGGGGTCCCGAGCCAGAGATACGCAGTATTTT.

This clone was recorded once. A read error is likely here: a far larger clone is one base away. The rearrangement joins TRBV2 to TRBJ1-2; the D gene is possibly TRBD1 (6 bases). V was cut by 10 bases and J by 8 bases, with 29 bases left in between. This CDR3 is 16 amino acids long. Germline assignment: CDR1 SNHLY and CDR2 FYNNEI. The CDR3 DNA follows: TGTGCCAACTCGAGCTGGACAGCCAAAATAAGACGGGGCTACACCTTC. Its translation: CANSSWTAKIRRGYTF.

This clone appeared a few times. The chain couples TRBV5-1 to TRBJ2-7; 8 positions agree with TRBD1. The CDR3 is 15 amino acids. Germline V lookup: CDR1 SGHRS, CDR2 YFSETQ. Unmatched junction bases numbered 9, after V lost 4 bases and J lost 3 bases. For the CDR3, the DNA is TGCGCCAGCAGCGTAACCGGGACAGGATACTACGAGCAGTACTTC. Its protein product is CASSVTGTGYYEQYF.

The chain is built from TRBV28 and TRBJ1-1; no definite D call. This CDR3 contains 17 residues. Trimming shortened V by 3 bases and J by 6 bases, and 23 bases separated the two germline ends. The germline CDR1 and CDR2 sequences are MDHEN and SYDVKM. CDR3 DNA: TGTGCCAGCAGTTTCCCCACGCCCTCCGGGGAGCTAGCTGAAGCTTTCTTT. Translating it yields CASSFPTPSGELAEAFF.

This chain links TRBV21-1 with TRBJ2-5. The J call may be in error: the DNA end matches TRBJ2-7 better. TRBV21-1 is shown as a pseudogene. The CDR3 is 19 amino acids. The CDR3 sequence is CASSKMNPQGRAKSYEQYF. The CDR3 DNA is TGTGCCAGCAGCAAAATGAATCCCCAAGGAAGGGCGAAGTCCTACGAGCAGTACTTC.

V and J are TRBV9 and TRBJ1-2; D may be TRBD1 (5 bases). The CDR3 is made up of 14 amino acids. Trimming shortened V by 5 bases and J by 7 bases, and 18 bases separated the two germline ends. Germline V gene data show CDR1 as SGDLS and CDR2 as YYNGEE. CDR3 amino acids: CASRGPGELFGYTF. The CDR3 coding sequence is TGTGCCAGCAGGGGGCCGGGAGAGCTTTTTGGCTACACCTTC.

This clone was found a few times. A far larger clone is off by one base, so a read error is likely. CDR3 region: CAWGGTMANQPQHF. CDR3 DNA sequence: TGTGCCTGGGGCGGCACGATGGCGAATCAGCCCCAGCATTTT. This chain uses TRBV30 with TRBJ1-5; D is uncertain. CDR1 GTSNPN and CDR2 SVGIG come from the germline V gene (reference sequence). Trimming cost V 5 bases and J 4 bases, with 15 bases left between them. The CDR3 is made up of 14 amino acids.

The genes are TRBV7-6 and TRBJ2-7; 11 bases map to TRBD2. The CDR3 loop spans 15 amino acids. Germline assignment: CDR1 SGHVS and CDR2 FNYEAQ. The J segment lost 3 bases and the V segment lost 1 base, leaving 2 bases of the junction unmatched. This CDR3 is CASSLDTSGSYEQYF. The CDR3 region has the DNA TGTGCCAGCAGCTTAGATACTAGCGGGAGCTACGAGCAGTACTTC.

V is TRBV19 and J is TRBJ1-5; D unresolved. Germline-derived CDR1 and CDR2 are LNHDA and SQIVND (reference sequence). Trimming took off 3 bases at V and 4 bases at J, with 7 bases between the two ends. The CDR3 totals 13 residues. This chain's CDR3 is CASSIQLNQPQHF. CDR3 DNA: TGTGCCAGTAGTATCCAGCTAAATCAGCCCCAGCATTTT.

This rearrangement joins TRBV29-1 to TRBJ2-3, with 11 bases identical to TRBD2. The germline CDR1 and CDR2 sequences are SQVTM and ANQGSEA. The CDR3 is made up of 15 amino acids. Trimming cost V 6 bases and J 2 bases; bases outside gene matches: 7. CDR3 sequence: CSVSGTSGFTDTQYF. CDR3 nucleotides: TGCAGCGTCTCCGGGACTAGCGGTTTCACAGATACGCAGTATTTT.

This clone was observed a handful of times. J is TRBJ2-5 and V is TRBV10-1, with 9 bases fitting TRBD2. Gene TRBJ2-7 matches the end of the DNA better, so the J call may be wrong. CDR3 length: 17 residues. Looked up from germline, CDR1 is WNHNN and CDR2 is SYGVQD (reference sequence). In DNA, the CDR3 is TGCGCCAGCAGTGAAAAACTAGCGGGTACCAGCTCCTACGAGCAGTACTTC. Encoded protein: CASSEKLAGTSSYEQYF.

This clone was seen only once. A read error is likely, as this CDR3 ends without the conserved phenylalanine or tryptophan. The rearrangement joins TRBV10-2 to TRBJ1-2; D gene ambiguous. V was trimmed by 3 bases and J by 0 bases, leaving 14 bases between them. The CDR3 spans 16 residues. Germline values: CDR1 WSHSY, CDR2 SAAADI. The CDR3 bases are TGCGCCAGCAGTGAAGGTACTGACCGTTCTAACTATGGCTACACCTCC. Its protein is CASSEGTDRSNYGYTS.

The CDR3 nucleotides read TGTGCCAGCAGTGAAGGTCTGGGGGGGCGCGGCAATCAGCCCCAGCATTTT. This codes for CASSEGLGGRGNQPQHF. The gene calls are TRBV6-1 and TRBJ1-5; maybe TRBD1 (6 bases). The CDR3 is made up of 17 amino acids. Looked up from germline, CDR1 is MNHNS and CDR2 is SASEGT. Trimming stripped 1 base from V and 2 bases from J, with 15 bases between.

V is TRBV6-1 and J is TRBJ2-5; TRBD1 might be the D (5 bases). The V gene's germline CDR1 is MNHNS and CDR2 SASEGT. The V gene lost 7 bases and the J gene lost 4 bases, with 16 bases spanning the gap. The CDR3 is made up of 14 amino acids. The CDR3 loop reads CASTRQGKGETQYF. CDR3 DNA sequence: TGTGCCAGCACGCGCCAGGGAAAGGGAGAGACCCAGTACTTC.

The chain links TRBV7-9 to TRBJ2-7, with TRBD1 identical over 10 bases. CDR1 and CDR2 from the germline V gene are SEHNR and FQNEAQ (reference sequence). The CDR3 is made up of 14 amino acids. The V and J ends lost 4 bases and 2 bases, in that order; junction bases with no gene match: 2. CDR3 sequence (DNA): TGTGCCAGCAGCTGGGGACAGGGGACCTACGAGCAGTACTTC. Residues: CASSWGQGTYEQYF. The whole variable domain, remainder taken from reference TRBV7-9 and TRBJ2-7, is DTGVSQNPRHKITKRGQNVTFRCDPISEHNRLYWYRQTLGQGPEFLTYFQNEAQLEKSRLLSDRFSAERPKGSFSTLEIQRTEQGDSAMYLCASSWGQGTYEQYFGPGTRLTVT.

The V and J genes are TRBV5-1 and TRBJ2-3; D possibly matches TRBD1 or TRBD2 (6 bases each). The CDR3 has 14 amino acids. Germline V gene lookup returns CDR1 SGHRS and CDR2 YFSETQ. Trimming removed 5 bases from V and 3 bases from J, with 13 bases in between. The CDR3 DNA reads TGCGCCAGCAGTGTCGGGGGCGGTACAGATACGCAGTATTTT. This sequence encodes CASSVGGGTDTQYF.

As concerns this clone: Mismatch with germline at one junction end may stem from a read error. V gene TRBV11-2 combines with J gene TRBJ2-1; D possibly corresponds to TRBD2 (7 bases). The CDR3 extends over 13 amino acids. Looked up from germline, CDR1 is SGHAT and CDR2 is FQNNGV. The CDR3 is CTSSPDRGGGQFF. The CDR3 DNA is TGTACCAGCAGTCCTGATAGGGGGGGAGGGCAGTTCTTC.

The gene calls are TRBV5-1 and TRBJ2-1, with 7 bases identical to TRBD2. V gave up 1 base and J gave up 0 bases; unmatched junction bases: 7. The length of the CDR3 is 17 residues. In germline, CDR1 is SGHRS, CDR2 YFSETQ. The CDR3 coding sequence is TGCGCCAGCAGCTTGCCCAAAGGCGGGGGCTCCTACAATGAGCAGTTCTTC. Translation gives CASSLPKGGGSYNEQFF.

The V gene is TRBV18, the J gene TRBJ1-1, with unresolved D. Trimming took off 4 bases at V and 3 bases at J, with 3 bases between the two ends. CDR3 length: 11 residues. CDR1 KGHSH and CDR2 LQKENI come from the germline V gene. As DNA, the CDR3 is TGTGCCAGCTCACTCGACACTGAAGCTTTCTTT. As protein: CASSLDTEAFF.

The chain links TRBV19 to TRBJ2-1, with a possible D match to TRBD2 (6 bases). The CDR3 covers 13 residues. Trimming pared 1 base from V and 9 bases from J, leaving 10 bases between. Germline loops: CDR1 LNHDA, CDR2 SQIVND (reference sequence). Written as DNA, the CDR3 is TGTGCCAGTAGTATAGTTACGGGGGTTGAGCAGTTCTTC. As protein: CASSIVTGVEQFF.

This chain links TRBV7-3 with TRBJ2-1, with TRBD2 matching over 10 bases. V lost 4 bases to trimming and J lost 2 bases; unmatched junction nucleotides: 2. The CDR3 is made up of 15 amino acids. The germline V gene encodes CDR1 SGHTA and CDR2 FQGTGA. The CDR3 DNA sequence: TGTGCCAGCAGCTCGGGACTAGCGACCTACAATGAGCAGTTCTTC. Translated: CASSSGLATYNEQFF.

Details on this clone: Other nucleotide sequences in the sample specify the same CDR3. V gene TRBV28 combines with J gene TRBJ1-1, with no clear D. The V gene lost 6 bases and the J gene lost 0 bases, with 5 bases spanning the gap. Germline CDR1 reads MDHEN; CDR2 reads SYDVKM. This CDR3 is built from 12 residues. For the CDR3, the DNA is TGTGCCAGCAGGACCTTGAACACTGAAGCTTTCTTT. It encodes CASRTLNTEAFF.

The V gene is TRBV6-4, the J gene TRBJ2-1; 10 nucleotides match TRBD2. The length of the CDR3 is 14 residues. Germline loops: CDR1 MRHNA, CDR2 SNTAGT. The trim removed 3 bases at V and 7 bases at J, leaving 3 bases unmatched. CDR3 sequence: CASSEAGGPNEQFF. In DNA, the CDR3 is TGTGCCAGCAGTGAAGCGGGAGGGCCAAATGAGCAGTTCTTC.

The V call is TRBV11-2, the J call TRBJ2-2; TRBD2 might be the D (5 bases). This CDR3 region has 14 residues. Trimming removed 11 bases at V and 4 bases at J, with 17 bases between. CDR1 and CDR2 (germline): SGHAT, FQNNGV. The CDR3 DNA is TGTGCCCGCCGCGGCCTCCGGGGCACCGGGGAGCTGTTTTTT. Its translation: CARRGLRGTGELFF.

In regard to this clone: A read error is the likely source, as a far larger clone sits one nucleotide away. The chain links TRBV27 to TRBJ1-1; D remains ambiguous. CDR1 is MNHEY and CDR2 is SMNVEV in the germline V gene (reference sequence). This CDR3 has 13 amino acids. Between the trimmed V and J ends, which lost 1 base and 8 bases, there was a span of 11 bases. In nucleotides, the CDR3 is TGTGCCAGCAGTTTATGGGTATCCAGGGAAGCTTTCTTT. This sequence encodes CASSLWVSREAFF.